This T cell receptor beta chain was profiled in a study of control samples from healthy donors and cancer patients. This clone was seen once. Data came from immunoSEQ multiplex PCR; TCRdb stores just in-frame clones and leaves some out. The repertoire includes around 92,000 clones, roughly four fifths of them detected once, and roughly 2% sits in the top ten. This TCR was recovered from a man aged 60 to 69 in good health. Sequences were obtained from blood.

DNA for the CDR3: TGCAGCGTTGAAGATTGGGGACACGGCACAGATACGCAGTATTTT. It specifies CSVEDWGHGTDTQYF. This chain uses TRBV29-1 with TRBJ2-3, with D possibly being TRBD1 (6 bases). CDR3 length: 15 residues. Germline loops: CDR1 SQVTM, CDR2 ANQGSEA. Trimming took 0 bases from V and 1 from J, leaving 11 bases between them.